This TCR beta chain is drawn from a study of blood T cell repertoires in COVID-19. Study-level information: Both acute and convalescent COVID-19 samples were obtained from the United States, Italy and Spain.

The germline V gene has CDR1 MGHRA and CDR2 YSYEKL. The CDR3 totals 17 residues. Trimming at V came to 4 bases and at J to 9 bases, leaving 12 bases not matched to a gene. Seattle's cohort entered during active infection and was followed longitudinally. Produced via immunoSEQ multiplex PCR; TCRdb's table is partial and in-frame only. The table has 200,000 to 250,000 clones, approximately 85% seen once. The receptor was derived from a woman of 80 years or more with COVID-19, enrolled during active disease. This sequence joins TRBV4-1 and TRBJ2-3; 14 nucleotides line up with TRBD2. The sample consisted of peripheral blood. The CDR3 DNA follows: TGCGCCAGCAGCCCCACTGGGACTAGCGGGGGCGGACGGACGCAGTATTTT. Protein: CASSPTGTSGGGRTQYF.